This T cell receptor beta chain was identified in a study of T cells in Graves' hyperthyroidism and ophthalmopathy. It was RNA transcripts that yielded the amplified TCR beta CDR3 regions. First-round RT-PCR of the TCR CDR3 relied on the HTBI primer set. TCRdb reprocessed the multiplex PCR reads with MiXCR, giving one entry per CDR3 protein. Seen here are more than 550,000 distinct CDR3 sequences, roughly a sixth observed once, and the top ten hold around a sixth. Only a few counts were recorded for this clonotype. Absent ophthalmopathy progression within 18 months defined stable Graves' hyperthyroidism. Uncontrolled infection, other autoimmune disease, pregnancy or lactation led to exclusion. V lost 4 bases to trimming and J lost 3 bases, with 9 bases between them. The germline V gene encodes CDR1 WNHNN and CDR2 SYGVQD (reference sequence). The CDR3 contains 14 residues.

J is TRBJ2-2 and V is TRBV10-1; D remains unclear. This clonotype was obtained from a man over 45 with Graves' hyperthyroidism. Sequenced material: blood. In nucleotides, the CDR3 is TGCGCCAGCAGTGTGACCTCGGACACCGGGGAGCTGTTTTTT. Translating gives CASSVTSDTGELFF.